The source of this TCR beta chain is a study of control samples from healthy donors and cancer patients. The germline V gene has CDR1 LGHDT and CDR2 YNNKEL (reference sequence). J gave up 5 bases and V 4 bases, and 10 bases lay outside the gene matches. The CDR3 contains 16 residues. TCRdb keeps only in-frame clones here, not all; method: immunoSEQ multiplex PCR. The sample gives about 86,000 clones, less than 90% of which show up once; about 10% is in the top ten. This clone appeared a single time. The material sequenced was PBMCs. This chain connects TRBV3-1 (or the pseudogene TRBV3-2) to TRBJ1-4; 7 nucleotides line up with TRBD1. The clonotype originates from a woman aged 50 to 65 with colorectal cancer. CDR3 sequence reads: CASSPPGTENNEKLFF. For the CDR3, the DNA is TGTGCCAGCAGCCCGCCCGGGACAGAAAACAATGAAAAACTGTTTTTT.